Presented here are 21 T cell receptor beta chains from one specimen sequenced in a study of beta chain features in type 1 diabetes. The whole isolated RNA underwent reverse transcription, so sequencing captured expressed TCRB transcripts. Libraries were prepared by immunoSEQ multiplex PCR; TCRdb keeps only in-frame clonotypes and omits some of them. The data show around 160,000 clones, roughly 53% seen once. The sequencing sample was made of Tregs from blood. These receptors all stem from a young man in good health.

V is TRBV15 and J is TRBJ1-4, with a tentative D call TRBD1 (5 bases). The CDR3 length is 14 residues. The ends were cut back, 0 bases at V and 6 bases at J, with 8 bases in the middle. The V gene's germline CDR1 is LNHNV and CDR2 YYDKDF (reference sequence). Written as DNA, the CDR3 is TGTGCCACCAGCAGAGACAGGGATCATGAAAAACTGTTTTTT. The encoded protein is CATSRDRDHEKLFF.

The CDR3 region has the DNA TGTGCCAGCACCAAAACAGGTGAAGCTTTCTTT. Translation gives CASTKTGEAFF. The chain links TRBV27 to TRBJ1-1, with TRBD1 as a possible D gene (5 bases). Between the trimmed V and J ends, which lost 7 bases and 7 bases, there was a span of 10 bases. The germline V gene encodes CDR1 MNHEY and CDR2 SMNVEV (reference sequence). CDR3 length equals 11 residues.

The rearrangement links TRBV28 to TRBJ1-2; D remains ambiguous. Germline CDR1 MDHEN, CDR2 SYDVKM. V was cut by 7 bases and J by 8 bases, with 20 bases left in between. The CDR3 is 14 residues long. CDR3 in DNA: TGTGCCAGCAAACGGGGTGCTCTAGGGATAGGCTACACCTTC. Its translation is CASKRGALGIGYTF.

The chain couples TRBV11-2 to TRBJ1-6; 10 bases match TRBD1. V lost 4 bases and J lost 10; bases outside the gene matches: 10. The CDR3 totals 16 residues. Looked up from germline, CDR1 is SGHAT and CDR2 is FQNNGV. In DNA, the CDR3 is TGTGCCAGCAGCTCGAGAGGGACAGGGGAATACTCACCCCTCCACTTT. Its translation: CASSSRGTGEYSPLHF.

This clone was picked up a small number of times. The chain combines TRBV25-1 with TRBJ2-1, with 9 positions matching TRBD2. The CDR3 consists of 14 residues. The junction had 0 bases not matched to a gene; V was cut back by 6 bases and J by 0 bases. Germline loops: CDR1 MGHDK, CDR2 SYGVNS. The CDR3 sequence: CASRREGSYNEQFF. Here the CDR3 DNA reads TGTGCCAGCAGGCGGGAGGGCTCCTACAATGAGCAGTTCTTC. The complete variable domain, with remaining parts taken from reference TRBV25-1 and TRBJ2-1, reads EADIYQTPRYLVIGTGKKITLECSQTMGHDKMYWYQQDPGMELHLIHYSYGVNSTEKGDLSSESTVSRIRTEHFPLTLESARPSHTSQYLCASRREGSYNEQFFGPGTRLTVL.

This chain joins TRBV25-1 and TRBJ1-1, with unresolved D. The CDR3 has 12 amino acids. The V and J ends lost 0 bases and 11 bases respectively, with 10 bases between them. Germline assignment: CDR1 MGHDK and CDR2 SYGVNS. CDR3 bases: TGTGCCAGCAGTGAATATGTGGGAGAGGCTTTCTTT. This encodes CASSEYVGEAFF.

V gene TRBV29-1 combines with J gene TRBJ1-2; D gene unclear. Germline lookup yields CDR1 SQVTM and CDR2 ANQGSEA. This CDR3 is built from 11 residues. Trimming stripped 2 bases from V and 5 bases from J, with 6 bases between. CDR3 sequence reads: CSVESGYGYTF. The CDR3 region has the DNA TGCAGCGTTGAATCCGGGTATGGCTACACCTTC.

V is TRBV28 and J is TRBJ2-2, with 7 positions matching TRBD1. V lost 6 bases to trimming and J lost 4 bases; unmatched junction nucleotides: 8. CDR1 is MDHEN and CDR2 is SYDVKM in the germline V gene. The CDR3 contains 15 residues. The CDR3 nucleotides read TGTGCCAGCAGAAGGAGACCAGGGGGCACCGGGGAGCTGTTTTTT. Encoded protein: CASRRRPGGTGELFF. Supplemented by reference TRBV28 and TRBJ2-2, the full variable domain reads DVKVTQSSRYLVKRTGEKVFLECVQDMDHENMFWYRQDPGLGLRLIYFSYDVKMKEKGDIPEGYSVSREKKERFSLILESASTNQTSMYLCASRRRPGGTGELFFGEGSRLTVL.

A single count supports this clone. The rearrangement uses TRBV9 and TRBJ2-1; a possible D gene is TRBD2 (6 bases). The CDR3 is made up of 14 amino acids. Germline values: CDR1 SGDLS, CDR2 YYNGEE. Trimming shortened V by 3 bases and J by 0 bases, and 7 bases separated the two germline ends. The CDR3 bases are TGTGCCAGCAGCGACGGGAGCTCCTACAATGAGCAGTTCTTC. It yields the protein CASSDGSSYNEQFF.

This sequence joins TRBV4-2 and TRBJ1-5, with TRBD1 as a possible D gene (5 bases). This CDR3 is 15 amino acids long. Germline loops: CDR1 LGHNA, CDR2 YNFKEQ. V gave up 1 base and J gave up 1 base, with 8 bases separating them. CDR3 region: CASSQGGASNQPQHF. CDR3 coding DNA: TGTGCCAGCAGCCAAGGTGGGGCAAGCAATCAGCCCCAGCATTTT.

This clone occurred once. V and J are TRBV18 and TRBJ2-7, with 8 bases that match TRBD1. This CDR3 comprises 13 residues. Per germline, CDR1 KGHSH and CDR2 LQKENI. The ends lost 3 bases at V and 2 bases at J; junction bases unmatched: 0. CDR3 in amino acids: CASSPTGAYEQYF. The CDR3 DNA sequence: TGTGCCAGCTCACCGACAGGGGCCTACGAGCAGTACTTC.

The table lists this clone with a few counts. V usage is TRBV18 and J usage is TRBJ1-5, with 10 bases identical to TRBD1. The V gene end was trimmed by 4 bases and the J gene end by 5 bases; junction bases not matched to a gene: 2. Per the germline V gene, CDR1 is KGHSH and CDR2 is LQKENI. This CDR3 has 14 residues. Written as DNA, the CDR3 is TGTGCCAGCTCACTTGGGACAGGGGATCAGCCCCAGCATTTT. Its protein product is CASSLGTGDQPQHF.

This chain links TRBV4-3 with TRBJ2-3; D is perhaps TRBD2 (6 bases). This CDR3 has 16 amino acids. Germline assignment: CDR1 LGHNA and CDR2 YSLEER. V gave up 3 bases and J gave up 1 base, with 14 bases separating them. CDR3 in amino acids: CASSHPAGGRTDTQYF. The DNA of the CDR3 is TGCGCCAGCAGCCACCCAGCAGGAGGGCGCACAGATACGCAGTATTTT.

The gene calls are TRBV2 and TRBJ2-3, with TRBD2 matching over 12 bases. V dropped 7 bases and J dropped 5; count of bases not matched to a gene: 7. This CDR3 comprises 15 residues. In germline, CDR1 is SNHLY, CDR2 FYNNEI. CDR3 sequence: CASNPELAGGDTQYF. DNA of the CDR3: TGTGCCAGCAACCCGGAACTAGCGGGGGGAGATACGCAGTATTTT.

This clone came up a few times. The chain is built from TRBV6-6 and TRBJ2-7; 9 bases are shared with TRBD1. This CDR3 comprises 14 residues. V shed 5 bases and J 6 bases; nucleotides not matched to a gene: 8. Germline lookup yields CDR1 MNHNY and CDR2 SVGAGI (reference sequence). The CDR3 DNA reads as TGTGCCAGCAGTCGCGGGACAGGGCCTTTCGAGCAGTACTTC. It codes for CASSRGTGPFEQYF.

The chain is built from TRBV4-1 and TRBJ2-1, with TRBD2 as a possible D gene (5 bases). Germline V gene data show CDR1 as MGHRA and CDR2 as YSYEKL. CDR3 size: 16 residues. V was shortened by 2 bases and J by 6 bases, with 17 bases between the two germline ends. The CDR3 bases are TGCGCCAGCAGCCAACGGACTCCAGAGCCTGTCAATGAGCAGTTCTTC. Translating gives CASSQRTPEPVNEQFF.

The V call is TRBV18, the J call TRBJ1-5; D remains unclear. This CDR3 is 13 amino acids long. Germline loops: CDR1 KGHSH, CDR2 LQKENI. V was pared by 1 base and J by 7 bases, with 8 bases between. The CDR3 region has the DNA TGTGCCAGCTCACCACGGGCTGAACAGCCCCAGCATTTT. Protein: CASSPRAEQPQHF.

The V and J genes are TRBV11-2 and TRBJ1-1; 7 nucleotides match TRBD1. From germline, CDR1 is SGHAT and CDR2 FQNNGV. Trimming removed 5 bases from V and 6 bases from J; junction bases left unmatched: 9. This CDR3 has 14 amino acids. This CDR3 reads CASSRRQGGAEAFF. DNA of the CDR3: TGTGCCAGCAGCCGCCGACAGGGCGGTGCTGAAGCTTTCTTT.

The chain joins TRBV5-1 to TRBJ1-1; TRBD1 aligns across 12 bases. After removal of 5 bases from V and 8 bases from J, the junction contained 7 bases not matched to a gene. Germline V gene lookup returns CDR1 SGHRS and CDR2 YFSETQ. CDR3 length: 14 amino acids. The CDR3 here is CASRPGTGGEEAFF. Written as DNA, the CDR3 is TGCGCCAGCAGACCCGGGACAGGGGGCGAGGAAGCTTTCTTT.

The chain links TRBV19 to TRBJ1-1; 7 bases match TRBD1. This CDR3 is built from 14 residues. V lost 6 bases and J lost 6; bases outside the gene matches: 10. Germline V gene data show CDR1 as LNHDA and CDR2 as SQIVND (reference sequence). The CDR3 DNA reads as TGTGCCAGTAGACAGGGAAGGGGGCTCTCTGAAGCTTTCTTT. Amino acid sequence: CASRQGRGLSEAFF.

This chain connects TRBV10-3 to TRBJ2-1; 7 bases match TRBD2. The V gene end was trimmed by 2 bases and the J gene end by 2 bases; junction bases not matched to a gene: 3. The CDR3 has 15 residues. The germline V gene encodes CDR1 ENHRY and CDR2 SYGVKD. The CDR3 loop is CAISERAGAYNEQFF. The DNA of the CDR3 is TGTGCCATCAGTGAGAGGGCGGGGGCCTACAATGAGCAGTTCTTC.